These 21 T cell receptor beta chains came from one sample sequenced in a study of beta chain features in type 1 diabetes. The authors reverse transcribed all of the isolated RNA, so sequencing captured expressed TCRB transcripts. The protocol was immunoSEQ multiplex PCR, while the TCRdb copy is restricted to in-frame clones and leaves out a portion. Of a few hundred thousand clones in the sample, roughly 15% are singletons; the top ten hold 0.019%. The sequenced material came from naive CD4+ T cells from blood. Receptors were obtained from a woman under 30 in good health.

With respect to this clone: Other DNA sequences within the sample encode an identical CDR3. The chain carries TRBV9 and TRBJ1-1; D gene ambiguous. V was clipped by 0 bases and J by 1 base, with 4 bases between them. This CDR3 region has 13 residues. Germline V lookup: CDR1 SGDLS, CDR2 YYNGEE. This CDR3 reads CASSVARNTEAFF. CDR3 sequence (DNA): TGTGCCAGCAGCGTAGCCAGGAACACTGAAGCTTTCTTT.

There are a few counts of this clone. The chain carries TRBV6-5 and TRBJ2-7; 13 positions match TRBD2. This CDR3 has 14 residues. Per germline, CDR1 MNHEY and CDR2 SVGAGI. Trimming cost V 8 bases and J 6 bases; bases outside gene matches: 7. The CDR3 sequence: CASGRTSGSSEQYF. In DNA, the CDR3 is TGTGCCAGCGGCCGGACTAGCGGGAGCTCCGAGCAGTACTTC.

This clone was seen only a few times. The chain recombines TRBV18 with TRBJ2-3; 9 bases align to TRBD2. CDR3 length: 13 amino acids. Germline V gene data show CDR1 as KGHSH and CDR2 as LQKENI. Trimming cost V 8 bases and J 2 bases; bases outside gene matches: 2. The CDR3 reads CASAGGNTDTQYF. Written as DNA, the CDR3 is TGTGCCAGCGCGGGAGGGAACACAGATACGCAGTATTTT.

The sample holds a few counts of this clone. The chain joins TRBV9 to TRBJ2-3, with D perhaps matching TRBD2 (6 bases). The CDR3 covers 13 residues. Germline CDR1 SGDLS, CDR2 YYNGEE. Trimming left V 2 bases short and J 6 bases short, with 10 bases between. The CDR3 region is CASSVLAYDTQYF. CDR3 DNA: TGTGCCAGCAGCGTCCTAGCGTACGATACGCAGTATTTT.

This clone turned up a few times. This chain uses TRBV7-8 with TRBJ2-1; 7 bases fit TRBD1. Germline CDR1 SGHVS, CDR2 FQNEAQ. There are 15 residues in the CDR3. V was pared by 1 base and J by 6 bases, with 6 bases of the junction left unmatched. In nucleotides, the CDR3 is TGTGCCAGCAGCTTAGGGGACAGAAAATTCAATGAGCAGTTCTTC. Protein: CASSLGDRKFNEQFF.

The rearrangement uses TRBV30 and TRBJ2-7, with D perhaps TRBD2 (5 bases). V lost 4 bases and J 1 base, leaving 14 bases between the germline ends. The CDR3 totals 14 residues. CDR1 GTSNPN and CDR2 SVGIG come from the germline V gene (reference sequence). The CDR3 DNA reads TGTGCCTGGACAGTGCGGGCACCTTCCTACGAGCAGTACTTC. This translates into CAWTVRAPSYEQYF. Filled out from reference TRBV30 and TRBJ2-7, the complete variable domain reads SQTIHQWPATLVQPVGSPLSLECTVEGTSNPNLYWYRQAAGRGLQLLFYSVGIGQISSEVPQNLSASRPQDRQFILSSKKLLLSDSGFYLCAWTVRAPSYEQYFGPGTRLTVT.

This chain uses TRBV30 with TRBJ1-3, with 7 bases that match TRBD1. CDR3 length equals 16 residues. CDR1 is GTSNPN, CDR2 SVGIG, per germline (reference sequence). The junction had 7 bases not matched to a gene; V was cut back by 2 bases and J by 0 bases. CDR3 protein: CAWSTDRTNSGNTIYF. The CDR3 DNA sequence: TGTGCCTGGAGTACGGACAGGACCAACTCTGGAAACACCATATATTTT.

The V and J genes are TRBV10-3 and TRBJ2-3, with a possible D match to TRBD1 (6 bases). The germline V gene encodes CDR1 ENHRY and CDR2 SYGVKD. Trimming took off 3 bases at V and 0 bases at J, with 13 bases between the two ends. The CDR3 contains 16 residues. The CDR3 here is CAISDHTGLSTDTQYF. CDR3 in DNA: TGTGCCATCAGTGACCATACAGGGCTTAGCACAGATACGCAGTATTTT.

This clone has only a few counts. The CDR3 here is CASSPNRGAYEQYF. CDR3 bases: TGTGCCAGCTCACCGAACAGGGGGGCCTACGAGCAGTACTTC. The chain employs TRBV18 and TRBJ2-7; 8 positions agree with TRBD1. Trimming removed 3 bases from V and 2 bases from J; junction bases left unmatched: 3. This CDR3 has 14 residues. In germline, CDR1 is KGHSH, CDR2 LQKENI.

The chain recombines TRBV4-3 with TRBJ2-7; D remains ambiguous. V was cut by 0 bases and J by 10 bases, with 10 bases left in between. CDR3 length equals 12 residues. The germline V gene has CDR1 LGHNA and CDR2 YSLEER. The CDR3 is CASSQDLREQYF. CDR3 coding DNA: TGCGCCAGCAGCCAAGATTTGCGAGAACAGTACTTC.

The chain combines TRBV7-2 with TRBJ2-7; 10 bases agree with TRBD1. Unmatched junction bases numbered 9, after V lost 10 bases and J lost 3 bases. Germline V gene sequence: CDR1 SGHTA, CDR2 FQGNSA. The CDR3 sequence is 14 residues long. In DNA form, the CDR3 reads TGTGCCACCTCCGGGACAGGGGTGGTCTACGAGCAGTACTTC. The encoded protein is CATSGTGVVYEQYF.

This clone was counted between two and nine times. This chain connects TRBV29-1 to TRBJ2-2, with TRBD1 matching over 8 bases. This CDR3 comprises 13 residues. Germline V gene data show CDR1 as SQVTM and CDR2 as ANQGSEA. Trimming took 7 bases from V and 4 from J; bases not matched to a gene: 5. The CDR3 DNA reads TGCAGCGGGACAGGGATGAGCACCGGGGAGCTGTTTTTT. Its protein is CSGTGMSTGELFF.

A few counts support this clone. The chain joins TRBV5-1 to TRBJ1-1, with 9 bases identical to TRBD1. CDR1 is SGHRS, CDR2 YFSETQ, per germline. This CDR3 region has 15 residues. V gave up 6 bases and J gave up 3 bases; unmatched junction bases: 9. The CDR3 DNA follows: TGCGCCAGCACTGTAACAGGGGGCGCGGACACTGAAGCTTTCTTT. The encoded protein is CASTVTGGADTEAFF. The full variable domain, its missing parts supplied by reference TRBV5-1 and TRBJ1-1, is KAGVTQTPRYLIKTRGQQVTLSCSPISGHRSVSWYQQTPGQGLQFLFEYFSETQRNKGNFPGRFSGRQFSNSRSEMNVSTLELGDSALYLCASTVTGGADTEAFFGQGTRLTVV.

This clone was counted between two and nine times. The rearrangement uses TRBV15 and TRBJ1-3; 9 nucleotides align to TRBD1. CDR1 is LNHNV, CDR2 YYDKDF, per germline (reference sequence). The V and J ends lost 9 bases and 2 bases, in that order; junction bases with no gene match: 8. CDR3 length equals 15 residues. This CDR3 reads CATTPGQGTGNTIYF. The CDR3 DNA is TGTGCCACTACACCGGGACAGGGTACTGGAAACACCATATATTTT.

This clone was detected only a few times. This chain links TRBV30 with TRBJ1-1, with TRBD1 matching over 10 bases. Germline-derived CDR1 and CDR2 are GTSNPN and SVGIG (reference sequence). After removal of 3 bases from V and 4 bases from J, the junction contained 5 bases not matched to a gene. The CDR3 is 14 residues long. The CDR3 region has the DNA TGTGCCTGGAGACCAGGACAGGGGGTCACTGAAGCTTTCTTT. Translating it yields CAWRPGQGVTEAFF.

This clone was counted only a few times. Other DNA variants within this sample encode the same CDR3. The rearrangement links TRBV30 to TRBJ2-7, with unresolved D. V lost 0 bases and J 3 bases, leaving 6 bases between the germline ends. Germline V lookup: CDR1 GTSNPN, CDR2 SVGIG (reference sequence). This CDR3 comprises 12 residues. CDR3 amino acids: CAWSVQSYEQYF. CDR3 sequence (DNA): TGTGCCTGGAGTGTACAGAGCTACGAGCAGTACTTC.

V and J are TRBV6-4 and TRBJ1-2; TRBD1 matches 8 bases. The germline V gene has CDR1 MRHNA and CDR2 SNTAGT. The CDR3 has 15 residues. V gave up 4 bases and J gave up 4 bases; unmatched junction bases: 8. CDR3: CASSAEPGQVYGYTF. CDR3 bases: TGTGCCAGCAGTGCCGAACCGGGACAGGTCTATGGCTACACCTTC.

The genes are TRBV11-2 and TRBJ2-7; 9 nucleotides line up with TRBD1. The germline CDR1 and CDR2 sequences are SGHAT and FQNNGV. The CDR3 extends over 16 amino acids. J was trimmed by 5 bases and V by 5 bases; bases with no gene match: 13. CDR3 DNA sequence: TGTGCCAGCAGCCACCCCCGGGACAGGGTGGGCGACGAGCAGTACTTC. The encoded protein is CASSHPRDRVGDEQYF.

This clone turned up a few times. V usage is TRBV30 and J usage is TRBJ1-5; possible D gene TRBD1, 6 bases. This CDR3 comprises 14 residues. Per the germline V gene, CDR1 is GTSNPN and CDR2 is SVGIG (reference sequence). V lost 2 bases, J lost 7 bases, and 15 bases lay in between. CDR3 in amino acids: CAWSPRGGRQPQHF. DNA for the CDR3: TGTGCCTGGAGTCCAAGGGGGGGTAGGCAGCCCCAGCATTTT.

The V gene is TRBV30, the J gene TRBJ1-1, with TRBD1 matching over 7 bases. This CDR3 spans 13 amino acids. Germline CDR1 GTSNPN, CDR2 SVGIG (reference sequence). Trimming at V came to 4 bases and at J to 1 base, leaving 3 bases not matched to a gene. CDR3 coding DNA: TGTGCCTGGAAGACAGGGTCGAACACTGAAGCTTTCTTT. It encodes CAWKTGSNTEAFF.

J is TRBJ2-2 and V is TRBV19, with a tentative D call TRBD1 (5 bases). Between the trimmed V and J ends, which lost 4 bases and 3 bases, there was a span of 9 bases. CDR1 is LNHDA, CDR2 SQIVND, per germline (reference sequence). The CDR3 runs 14 residues. The chain's CDR3 is CASSSPGYTGELFF. CDR3 coding DNA: TGTGCCAGTAGTAGTCCAGGGTACACCGGGGAGCTGTTTTTT.